This TCR beta chain was identified in a study of OX40 agonist ivuxolimab in advanced cancers. Regarding the study in general: Ivuxolimab was an agonistic, fully human IgG2 monoclonal antibody directed against OX40 (CD134), a costimulatory receptor. Prior anti-PD-1, anti-PD-L1 or anti-CTLA-4 therapy was permitted, and checkpoint inhibitors had been received by roughly two fifths of dose-escalation patients. Partial responses occurred in three dose-escalation patients, of whom one had hepatocellular carcinoma and two had cutaneous melanoma. In the dose-escalation cohort, roughly 82% of patients were male, and the mean age was roughly 60 years with a range of about 20 to 79. Intravenous ivuxolimab was administered to patients every 2 weeks at six dose levels: 0.01, 0.1, 0.3, 1.5, 3 and 10 mg/kg. The paper describes the monotherapy dose-escalation part (N ≈ 52 patients) of the phase I trial of ivuxolimab. Among the approximately 50 dose-escalation patients, 19 had hepatocellular carcinoma, roughly 15 melanoma, 9 renal cell carcinoma and 9 head and neck cancer. The purpose of peripheral TCRbeta sequencing was to test whether ivuxolimab changed TCR sequence diversity and led to clonal T-cell expansion.

The full study reports these points: Which antigens the clonally expanded peripheral T cells were specific for was not determined. After ivuxolimab, CD8+ T cells had more expanded clones than CD4+ T cells on average. Low levels of normalized T-cell clonal expansion were also seen in some patients who did not respond. Clonal expansion of both CD4+ and CD8+ blood T cells was observed from baseline to week 6 at doses 0.1 to 3.0 mg/kg. Partial responders in the 0.1-3.0 mg/kg groups had among the lowest normalized peripheral clonal expansion, especially among CD8+ T cells.

The trial excluded patients who had a history of autoimmune disease or were on systemic immunosuppression. Peripheral blood for TCR sequencing was collected from all dose cohorts at baseline, on cycle 4 day 1, and on cycle 7 day 1. Samples came from an open-label, multicenter, first-in-human phase I dose-escalation trial of ivuxolimab. Adults with locally advanced or metastatic head and neck squamous cell, hepatocellular, melanoma or renal cell carcinoma were enrolled in the trial. Before TCR sequencing, CD4+ T cells and CD8+ T cells were sorted from peripheral blood as separate populations. For sequencing of the TCRbeta CDR3 region, genomic DNA was extracted from the sorted cells. The immunoSEQ Assay was used to sequence the TCRbeta CDR3 regions. TCRdb's version of the immuneACCESS table is confined to in-frame rearrangements and falls short of the full clone set. An unresolved V gene accounts for under half of the shortfall where checked; the remainder is of unknown origin. The sample data list tens of thousands of clones, and about 88% of these were observed just once. Less than 2.5% of the sample is in the top ten clones.

A remark on this clone: Its antigen is currently not known. No much larger clone exists at a distance of one base, and base qualities are not known.

The specimen was CD4+ or CD8+ T cells sorted from blood, collected in a trial of the OX40 agonist ivuxolimab. The receptor was isolated from an adult with an advanced solid tumor such as melanoma, head and neck, liver or kidney cancer.

The DNA sequence follows: TGTGCCATCAGTGCTGGGGCTGGGAACTATGGCTACACCTTC. It specifies CAISAGAGNYGYTF. This chain is built from TRBV10-3 and TRBJ1-2, with a tentative D gene TRBD1 over 5 matching bases. V is clipped by 4 bases and J by 2 bases, and the sequence between their germline boundaries is 11 bases long. Based on the germline V gene, the CDR1 and CDR2 sequences are ENHRY and SYGVKD. The CDR3 covers 14 residues, taking in both the cysteine and the phenylalanine. The entry retains the CDR3 DNA only, 42 bases that are in frame from base 1.